This T cell receptor beta chain was obtained from a study of T-cell memory formation after mild COVID-19. Across the study: Largely, TCR clusters stayed within a single donor. Study-level results: CD4+ contracting clones lay mainly in CM and EM, CD8+ ones in EMRA.

This clonotype was detected only a few times. Its antigen is currently unknown. V was pared by 6 bases and J by 5 bases, with 19 bases between. The CDR3 extends over 14 amino acids. The germline V gene has CDR1 SQVTM and CDR2 ANQGSEA. Constant-segment-primed 5'RACE gave TCR alpha and TCR beta cDNA libraries with sample barcodes and UMIs. TCRdb reanalysed the 5' RACE reads using MiXCR and keeps one entry per CDR3 protein. The top ten clones hold 21% of a sample with over 300,000 distinct CDR3 sequences, approximately 22% of them seen once. What was sequenced was PBMCs or a T cell subset sorted from them (not recorded which). The receptor comes from a man in his late teens or twenties who had mild COVID-19 (a few samples of this study predate the infection). Cell type and time point are not known. The chain is built from TRBV29-1 and TRBJ2-5, with D possibly being TRBD1 or TRBD2 (6 bases each). The CDR3 spells CSVTEGGMSETQYF. The CDR3 DNA reads as TGCAGCGTGACCGAAGGGGGGATGTCCGAGACCCAGTACTTC.